The 5 T cell receptor beta chains below all came from one sample that was sequenced in a study of T cell responses to AZD1222 COVID-19 vaccine. TCRdb keeps only in-frame clones here, not all; method: immunoSEQ multiplex PCR. The table includes about 85,000 clones, 75% to 90% detected once. The sample consisted of peripheral blood, taken 28 days after the second AZD1222 dose. Receptor source: an adult who received the AZD1222 COVID-19 vaccine.

This clone showed up just a few times. The chain has TRBV5-1 and TRBJ2-3; 9 bases align to TRBD2. Trimming at V came to 0 bases and at J to 5 bases, leaving 16 bases not matched to a gene. There are 19 residues in the CDR3. CDR1 and CDR2 from the germline V gene are SGHRS and YFSETQ. CDR3 DNA sequence: TGCGCCAGCAGCTTGGCTCGTGGGCTAGCGGGGCGCAGGCAAGATACGCAGTATTTT. Translation gives CASSLARGLAGRRQDTQYF.

This chain joins TRBV7-2 and TRBJ2-3, with 7 positions matching TRBD2. V was pared by 2 bases and J by 2 bases, with 16 bases of the junction left unmatched. The CDR3 extends over 19 amino acids. Germline lookup yields CDR1 SGHTA and CDR2 FQGNSA. This CDR3 is CASSLKSWSGRGDTDTQYF. CDR3 nucleotide sequence: TGTGCCAGCAGCTTAAAATCATGGTCTGGGAGGGGCGACACAGATACGCAGTATTTT. Together with reference TRBV7-2 and TRBJ2-3, the CDR3 gives the full variable domain: GAGVSQSPSNKVTEKGKDVELRCDPISGHTALYWYRQSLGQGLEFLIYFQGNSAPDKSGLPSDRFSAERTGGSVSTLTIQRTQQEDSAVYLCASSLKSWSGRGDTDTQYFGPGTRLTVL.

This chain connects TRBV6-5 to TRBJ1-4; weak D call: TRBD1 (5 bases). Germline CDR1 is MNHEY and CDR2 is SVGAGI. Trimming shortened V by 0 bases and J by 8 bases, and 16 bases separated the two germline ends. The CDR3 loop spans 16 amino acids. CDR3 nucleotide sequence: TGTGCCAGCAGTTACTCGTGGGGCCCGGTTGGGGAAAAACTGTTTTTT. The encoded protein is CASSYSWGPVGEKLFF.

The chain couples TRBV30 to TRBJ2-2, with TRBD2 matching over 10 bases. The length of the CDR3 is 15 residues. From germline, CDR1 is GTSNPN and CDR2 SVGIG (reference sequence). J lost 7 bases, V lost 3 bases, and 8 bases had no gene match. The CDR3 protein is CAWSEAGGSIGELFF. The CDR3 region has the DNA TGTGCCTGGAGCGAAGCGGGGGGGTCTATCGGGGAGCTGTTTTTT.

This chain links TRBV24-1 with TRBJ1-5; 7 bases are a match to TRBD1. Germline V gene data show CDR1 as KGHDR and CDR2 as SFDVKD. The V gene end was trimmed by 10 bases and the J gene end by 6 bases; junction bases not matched to a gene: 11. The CDR3 has 14 residues. CDR3 sequence (DNA): TGTGCCACACAGTACAGGGGTTGGGGTCAGCCCCAGCATTTT. It codes for CATQYRGWGQPQHF.